Below, one T cell receptor beta chain is given with its context. Its antigen is as yet unknown. This CDR3 comprises 17 residues. V was pared by 5 bases and J by 6 bases, with 22 bases between. From germline, CDR1 is MGHDK and CDR2 SYGVNS. This specimen belongs to a study of CD8+ T cells in alopecia areata. Background on the study: Patients received oral tofacitinib, 5 to 10 mg twice daily, for moderate-to-severe alopecia areata.

RNA was extracted and reverse transcribed into cDNA as the sequencing template. The repertoire was sequenced with immunoSEQ multiplex PCR; TCRdb's copy has only in-frame clones and lacks some. This table has hundreds of thousands of clones, 50% to 60% appearing once. Sampling of alopecia areata patients yielded lesional scalp punch biopsies as well as peripheral blood. Isolation of CD4+ and CD8+ T cells from PBMCs was achieved by sorting. Whole-study findings and limits: In patients, TCRs were shared less clearly than in mice, and HLA may possibly be involved.

Material: CD4+ T cells sorted from blood, obtained at week 0. This sequence originates from a human donor with alopecia areata. The chain uses TRBV25-1 and TRBJ2-2; D may match TRBD1 or TRBD2 (5 bases each). The CDR3 DNA is TGTGCCAGCAGTAGGGCCCGGGGCCTGAGTAACCCCGGGGAGCTGTTTTTT. Translating gives CASSRARGLSNPGELFF.